Presented here are 6 T cell receptor beta chains from one specimen sequenced in a study of human versus mouse CDR3 diversity and MHC coevolution. The data were produced by immunoSEQ multiplex PCR, yet TCRdb's version contains in-frame clones alone and is incomplete. The table shows over 60,000 clones, with approximately 90% occurring only once. Sequencing was done on a sample of naive CD4+ T cells from blood. Subset defined: CD45RO-negative CD62L-positive naive CD4 T cells. These receptors all stem from a person between 25 and 70 years old in good health.

The J gene is TRBJ2-3, the V gene TRBV7-2; D unresolved. Germline V gene data show CDR1 as SGHTA and CDR2 as FQGNSA. This CDR3 contains 12 residues. V dropped 5 bases and J dropped 0 bases, with 3 bases sitting between them. CDR3 sequence reads: CASSLSTDTQYF. DNA of the CDR3: TGTGCCAGCAGCCTTAGCACAGATACGCAGTATTTT.

The genes are TRBV18 and TRBJ1-1; 9 bases align to TRBD1. The V gene's germline CDR1 is KGHSH and CDR2 LQKENI. Germline trimming cut 5 bases from V and 4 bases from J; bases unmatched to any gene: 5. This CDR3 has 14 amino acids. The CDR3 spells CASSSGQGSTEAFF. CDR3 DNA sequence: TGTGCCAGCTCATCGGGACAGGGTAGCACTGAAGCTTTCTTT.

This chain joins TRBV18 and TRBJ2-1; 11 positions agree with TRBD2. Germline V gene data show CDR1 as KGHSH and CDR2 as LQKENI. Losses at the gene ends were 6 bases for V and 10 bases for J; bases not matched to a gene: 11. The CDR3 length is 15 residues. As DNA, the CDR3 is TGTGCCAGCTCCCTGCTAGCGGGGGGCCTCGAGGAGCAGTTCTTC. Its protein product is CASSLLAGGLEEQFF.

This rearrangement joins TRBV7-6 to TRBJ2-3; a weak D match, TRBD2 (6 bases). CDR1 is SGHVS and CDR2 is FNYEAQ in the germline V gene. The CDR3 runs 16 residues. The V end lost 7 bases, the J end lost 2 bases, and 19 bases lay between the germline ends. CDR3 loop: CASTIGTQRSTDTQYF. Here the CDR3 DNA reads TGTGCCAGCACCATAGGGACTCAGAGATCCACAGATACGCAGTATTTT.

The chain links TRBV18 to TRBJ1-2; 11 nucleotides match TRBD1. V was clipped by 5 bases and J by 4 bases; unmatched bases: 6. The CDR3 loop spans 15 amino acids. CDR1 KGHSH and CDR2 LQKENI come from the germline V gene. The CDR3 region is CASSRPGQGVYGYTF. CDR3 sequence (DNA): TGTGCCAGCTCAAGACCGGGACAGGGGGTCTATGGCTACACCTTC.

This clone was seen once. The chain is built from TRBV5-1 and TRBJ1-1; tentatively, D is TRBD1 (6 bases). The germline V gene encodes CDR1 SGHRS and CDR2 YFSETQ. Trimming left V 4 bases short and J 0 bases short, with 19 bases between. The CDR3 is made up of 17 amino acids. The CDR3 loop reads CASSRPTDSALNTEAFF. The CDR3 DNA reads TGCGCCAGCAGCCGCCCAACGGACAGCGCTTTGAACACTGAAGCTTTCTTT.